The next 3 T cell receptor beta chains were all read from a single sample in a study of spatial heterogeneity in lung cancer. As to time point: sample taken at primary tumor resection. Sequencing of whole RNA from tumor, nontumor lung or frozen PBMC involved no sorting. From the 5' RACE reads, TCRdb called clonotypes with MiXCR, one entry per CDR3 protein. The table records tens of thousands of distinct CDR3 sequences, approximately 5.5% of them present only once. The sample consisted of PBMCs, taken at surgery. The receptors stem from a male donor with early-stage non-small cell lung cancer.

The chain links TRBV12-3 or TRBV12-4 to TRBJ2-3; D call uncertain. The V end lost 1 base, the J end lost 2 bases, and 10 bases lay between the germline ends. This CDR3 has 15 residues. CDR3 residues: CASSLEAAYTDTQYF. The CDR3 nucleotides read TGTGCCAGCAGTTTAGAGGCAGCCTACACAGATACGCAGTATTTT.

This clonotype has a handful of counts. The chain is built from TRBV6-5 and TRBJ2-7; the match to TRBD1 covers 8 bases. Germline V lookup: CDR1 MNHEY, CDR2 SVGAGI. The length of the CDR3 is 14 residues. V was clipped by 6 bases and J by 2 bases; unmatched bases: 6. The CDR3 sequence: CASRPGTGAYEQYF. Written as DNA, the CDR3 is TGTGCCAGCAGGCCCGGGACAGGCGCCTACGAGCAGTACTTC.

This clonotype was recorded a few times. The chain joins TRBV10-3 to TRBJ1-1, with unresolved D. The CDR3 length is 12 residues. Trimming removed 0 bases from V and 4 bases from J, with 3 bases in between. Germline V gene sequence: CDR1 ENHRY, CDR2 SYGVKD. The CDR3 nucleotides read TGTGCCATCAGTGAGTCTAGCACTGAAGCTTTCTTT. Amino acids: CAISESSTEAFF.